Given below is one T cell receptor beta chain in context. The CDR3 sequence is 14 residues long. Per germline, CDR1 DFQATT and CDR2 SNEGSKA (reference sequence). TCRdb derives one entry per CDR3 protein from the 5' RACE reads, leaving out DNA. The sample totals fewer than 450,000 distinct CDR3 sequences. The data originate from a study of monozygotic twins with inflammatory bowel disease. Sample: blood. The chain has TRBV20-1 and TRBJ1-3; without DNA, the TCRdb call of TRBD1 cannot be checked. The sequence derives from a human donor with ulcerative colitis or Crohn's disease, or a healthy co-twin of an affected twin (not recorded which). The CDR3 is CSARDGGRGNTIYF.